The T cell receptor (beta chain) under discussion was sequenced for a study of blood T cell repertoires in COVID-19. Sequencing was performed with immunoSEQ multiplex PCR; in TCRdb, only in-frame clones are kept and a portion is missing. This sample has under 95,000 clones, with around 80% found just once. J was trimmed by 2 bases and V by 4 bases; bases with no gene match: 13. CDR3 length equals 17 residues. Germline V CDR1 and CDR2: SGDLS, YYNGEE. The TCR was taken from a man between 60 and 70 years old with active or convalescent COVID-19. The sample was peripheral blood. The chain employs TRBV9 and TRBJ2-3; 7 positions agree with TRBD2. The CDR3 bases are TGTGCCAGCAGCCCCGCCTGGATAGCGGGTCTCACAGATACGCAGTATTTT. It codes for CASSPAWIAGLTDTQYF.